This T cell receptor (beta chain) was sequenced during a study of blood T cell repertoires in COVID-19. Sequencing used immunoSEQ multiplex PCR; TCRdb keeps in-frame clones, though not all of them. The sample has some 190,000 clones, roughly 89% seen once. V was pared by 5 bases and J by 2 bases, with 8 bases of the junction left unmatched. The CDR3 sequence is 15 residues long. Germline CDR1 is SEHNR and CDR2 is FQNEAQ (reference sequence). Sequencing was carried out using PBMCs or T cells enriched from blood (not recorded which). The sequence was obtained from a woman aged 25 to 45 who had been exposed to COVID-19. The rearrangement uses TRBV7-9 and TRBJ1-1, with TRBD1 matching over 7 bases. The CDR3, as DNA: TGTGCCAGCAGCCCTAGAGGGACAGAAAACACTGAAGCTTTCTTT. Translating it yields CASSPRGTENTEAFF.